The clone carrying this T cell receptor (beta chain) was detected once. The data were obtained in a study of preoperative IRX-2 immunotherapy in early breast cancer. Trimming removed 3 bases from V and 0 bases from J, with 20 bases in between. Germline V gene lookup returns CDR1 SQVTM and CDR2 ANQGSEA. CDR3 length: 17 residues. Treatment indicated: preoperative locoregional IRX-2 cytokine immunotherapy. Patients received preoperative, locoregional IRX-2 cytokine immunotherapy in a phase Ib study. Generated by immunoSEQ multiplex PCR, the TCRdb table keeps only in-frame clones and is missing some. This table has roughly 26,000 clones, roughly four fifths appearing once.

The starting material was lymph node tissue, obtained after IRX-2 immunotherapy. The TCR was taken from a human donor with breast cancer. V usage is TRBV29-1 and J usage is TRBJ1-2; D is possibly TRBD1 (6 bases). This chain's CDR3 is CSVDRAAAGATNYGYTF. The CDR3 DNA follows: TGCAGCGTTGACCGGGCGGCTGCAGGGGCTACTAACTATGGCTACACCTTC.